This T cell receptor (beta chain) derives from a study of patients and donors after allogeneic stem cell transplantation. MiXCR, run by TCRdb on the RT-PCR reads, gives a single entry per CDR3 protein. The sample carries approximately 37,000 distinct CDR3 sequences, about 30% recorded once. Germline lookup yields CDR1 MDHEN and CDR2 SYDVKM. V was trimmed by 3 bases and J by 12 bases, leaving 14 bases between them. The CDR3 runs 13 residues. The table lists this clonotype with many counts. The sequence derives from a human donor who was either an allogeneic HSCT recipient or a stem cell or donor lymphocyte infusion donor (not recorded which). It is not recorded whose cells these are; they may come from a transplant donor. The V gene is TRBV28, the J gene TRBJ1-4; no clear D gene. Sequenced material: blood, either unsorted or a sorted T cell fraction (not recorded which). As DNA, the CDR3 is TGTGCCAGCAGTTTTGGCGTACCCTTCGAACTGTTTTTT. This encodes CASSFGVPFELFF.